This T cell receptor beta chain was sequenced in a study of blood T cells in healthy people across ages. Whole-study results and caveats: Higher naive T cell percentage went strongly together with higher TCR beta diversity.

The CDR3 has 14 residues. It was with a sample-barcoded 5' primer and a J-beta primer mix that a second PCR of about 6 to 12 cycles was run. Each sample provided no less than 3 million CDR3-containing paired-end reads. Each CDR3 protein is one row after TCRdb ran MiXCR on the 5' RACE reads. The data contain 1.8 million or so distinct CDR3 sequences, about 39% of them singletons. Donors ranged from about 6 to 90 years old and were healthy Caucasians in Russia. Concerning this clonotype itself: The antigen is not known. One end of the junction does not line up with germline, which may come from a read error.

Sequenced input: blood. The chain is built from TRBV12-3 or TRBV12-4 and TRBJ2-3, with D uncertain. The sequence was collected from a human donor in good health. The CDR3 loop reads CASSLLWSTDTRYF. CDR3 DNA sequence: TGTGCCAGCAGTTTATTGTGGAGCACAGATACGCGGTATTTT.